This T cell receptor beta chain was sequenced for a study of blood T cell repertoires in COVID-19. Study information: COVID-19 samples collected from the United States, Italy and Spain covered acute and convalescent phases. Sources were T cells, B-cell-depleted T cells, or PBMCs; the material itself was cDNA or gDNA.

The germline V gene encodes CDR1 SGDLS and CDR2 YYNGEE. The V gene lost 4 bases and the J gene lost 0 bases, with 14 bases spanning the gap. The CDR3 length is 16 residues. In the original processing: Estimation of nucleated cell counts relied on the amplification of reference gene primers. Measured with immunoSEQ multiplex PCR; TCRdb has only the in-frame clones, and not every one. The D gene and trimming were derived from the DNA, and the V and J assignments and clone size from that table. The sample includes tens of thousands of clones, 80% of them seen just once. The TCR originated in a man aged 55 to 70 with acute or convalescent COVID-19. Material for sequencing was peripheral blood. The chain is built from TRBV9 and TRBJ2-1; D perhaps matches TRBD1 (6 bases). This CDR3 reads CASSPPDRSSYNEQFF. The CDR3 DNA is TGTGCCAGCAGCCCTCCCGACAGGAGCTCCTACAATGAGCAGTTCTTC.